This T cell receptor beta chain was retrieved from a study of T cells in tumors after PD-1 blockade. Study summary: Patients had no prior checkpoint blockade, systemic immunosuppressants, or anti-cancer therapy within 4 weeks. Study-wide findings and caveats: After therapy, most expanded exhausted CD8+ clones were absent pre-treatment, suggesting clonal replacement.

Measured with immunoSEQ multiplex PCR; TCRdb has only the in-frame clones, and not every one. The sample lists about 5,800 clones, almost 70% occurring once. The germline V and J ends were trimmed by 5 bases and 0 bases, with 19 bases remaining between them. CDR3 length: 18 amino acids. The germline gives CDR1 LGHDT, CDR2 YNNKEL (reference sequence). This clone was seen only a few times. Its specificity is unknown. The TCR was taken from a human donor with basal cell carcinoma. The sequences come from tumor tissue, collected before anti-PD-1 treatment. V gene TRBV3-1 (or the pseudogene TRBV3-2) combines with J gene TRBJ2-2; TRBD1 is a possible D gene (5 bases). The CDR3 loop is CASSVPTVTSANTGELFF. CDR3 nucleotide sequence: TGTGCCAGCAGCGTACCGACAGTCACCTCCGCGAACACCGGGGAGCTGTTTTTT.